What follows are 3 T cell receptor beta chains derived from one specimen sequenced in a study of blood T cell repertoires in COVID-19. Measured with immunoSEQ multiplex PCR; TCRdb has only the in-frame clones, and not every one. The sample gives some 38,000 clones, more than 70% of which show up once; about 40% is in the top ten. Specimen: peripheral blood. Every receptor here comes from a man aged 60 to 75 with active or convalescent COVID-19.

The gene calls are TRBV6-6 and TRBJ2-7; 10 bases fit TRBD1. The CDR3 is 14 amino acids. Per germline, CDR1 MNHNY and CDR2 SVGAGI (reference sequence). Trimming took 4 bases from V and 9 from J; bases not matched to a gene: 9. In DNA form, the CDR3 reads TGTGCCAGCAGTTCGGACGCGGGGACAGGGGTGCAGTACGTC. It codes for CASSSDAGTGVQYV.

The rearrangement joins TRBV5-1 to TRBJ1-2; 12 bases align to TRBD1. CDR3 size: 14 residues. J gave up 9 bases and V 2 bases, and 5 bases lay outside the gene matches. Looked up from germline, CDR1 is SGHRS and CDR2 is YFSETQ. CDR3 loop: CASSLEGQGARYTF. As DNA, the CDR3 is TGCGCCAGCAGCTTAGAGGGACAGGGGGCTCGCTACACCTTC.

The gene calls are TRBV2 and TRBJ1-5; D not certain. Per the germline V gene, CDR1 is SNHLY and CDR2 is FYNNEI. The CDR3 loop spans 12 amino acids. V was pared by 7 bases and J by 4 bases, with 8 bases between. CDR3 sequence: CASTEGNQPQHF. As DNA, the CDR3 is TGTGCCAGCACCGAGGGTAATCAGCCCCAGCATTTT.